The 13 T cell receptor beta chains given below trace back to one sample, sequenced in a study of blood T cell repertoires in COVID-19. Some clones are missing from TCRdb's copy, which holds only in-frame ones; the method was immunoSEQ multiplex PCR. The data hold about 180,000 clones, with 65% to 90% observed a single time. The sequenced sample consisted of peripheral blood. Every receptor here comes from a human donor in a cohort sampled during active COVID-19.

This clone is a singleton in its sample. V is TRBV2 and J is TRBJ1-2; unclear D gene. Trimming removed 0 bases from V and 4 bases from J, with 3 bases in between. The CDR3 length is 12 residues. Germline loops: CDR1 SNHLY, CDR2 FYNNEI. The CDR3 bases are TGTGCCAGCAGTGAAGCCAGCTATGGCTACACCTTC. Translating it yields CASSEASYGYTF.

The gene calls are TRBV7-6 and TRBJ2-5; possible D gene TRBD1, 6 bases. Trimming shortened V by 1 base and J by 2 bases, and 11 bases separated the two germline ends. Germline loops: CDR1 SGHVS, CDR2 FNYEAQ. This CDR3 is 15 amino acids long. The CDR3 bases are TGTGCCAGCAGCTTAGGTGGGGGCAAGCAAGAGACCCAGTACTTC. Translated: CASSLGGGKQETQYF.

This clone was seen just once. The genes are TRBV28 and TRBJ1-2, with D perhaps matching TRBD1 (6 bases). Germline V gene sequence: CDR1 MDHEN, CDR2 SYDVKM. Trimming left V 5 bases short and J 0 bases short, with 10 bases between. CDR3 length equals 14 residues. The CDR3 loop reads CASSQGHTNYGYTF. The CDR3 DNA sequence: TGTGCCAGCAGTCAGGGACACACTAACTATGGCTACACCTTC.

CDR3 in DNA: TGTGCCAGCAGCTCCCGAACAGGTTTCTCTGGAAACACCATATATTTT. The encoded protein is CASSSRTGFSGNTIYF. The V and J genes are TRBV5-4 and TRBJ1-3; maybe TRBD1 (5 bases). Germline V lookup: CDR1 SGHNT, CDR2 YYREEE (reference sequence). CDR3 length equals 16 residues. With 3 bases removed from V and 0 bases from J, the gap between germline ends came to 13 bases.

The chain recombines TRBV27 with TRBJ1-1; unclear D gene. V shed 4 bases and J shed 3 bases, with 3 bases lying between them. CDR3 length equals 11 residues. Germline V lookup: CDR1 MNHEY, CDR2 SMNVEV (reference sequence). Here the CDR3 DNA reads TGTGCCAGCAGTTCCTACACTGAAGCTTTCTTT. It codes for CASSSYTEAFF.

The rearrangement links TRBV5-1 to TRBJ2-5; D uncertain. Per germline, CDR1 SGHRS and CDR2 YFSETQ. The CDR3 has 15 residues. V was cut by 0 bases and J by 4 bases, with 13 bases left in between. The CDR3 loop reads CASSLAGVGSETQYF. CDR3 bases: TGCGCCAGCAGCTTGGCCGGTGTGGGCTCAGAGACCCAGTACTTC.

The chain carries TRBV7-2 and TRBJ1-5, with TRBD1 matching 8 bases. This CDR3 comprises 14 residues. Germline trimming cut 5 bases from V and 5 bases from J; bases unmatched to any gene: 5. Germline V gene lookup returns CDR1 SGHTA and CDR2 FQGNSA. The CDR3 spells CASSRDRSDQPQHF. The CDR3 DNA is TGTGCCAGCAGCAGGGACAGGTCTGATCAGCCCCAGCATTTT. Based on the CDR3 plus reference TRBV7-2 and TRBJ1-5, the full variable domain is GAGVSQSPSNKVTEKGKDVELRCDPISGHTALYWYRQSLGQGLEFLIYFQGNSAPDKSGLPSDRFSAERTGGSVSTLTIQRTQQEDSAVYLCASSRDRSDQPQHFGDGTRLSIL.

The gene calls are TRBV2 and TRBJ2-5; no clear D gene. CDR1 SNHLY and CDR2 FYNNEI come from the germline V gene. This CDR3 comprises 11 residues. The V gene lost 10 bases and the J gene lost 4 bases, with 10 bases spanning the gap. The CDR3 coding sequence is TGTGCCAACTCGGTCCGAGAGACCCAGTACTTC. Protein sequence: CANSVRETQYF.

V and J are TRBV14 and TRBJ1-3; 7 bases line up with TRBD1. This CDR3 spans 15 amino acids. The V segment lost 3 bases and the J segment 0 bases; nucleotides outside the gene matches: 2. Germline values: CDR1 SGHDN, CDR2 FVKESK. For the CDR3, the DNA is TGTGCCAGCAGCCAGACAGGGAGCTCTGGAAACACCATATATTTT. This encodes CASSQTGSSGNTIYF.

Concerning this clone itself: The same CDR3 is also encoded by other DNA sequences in this sample. This rearrangement joins TRBV15 to TRBJ1-4; maybe TRBD1 (6 bases). Germline V lookup: CDR1 LNHNV, CDR2 YYDKDF (reference sequence). The CDR3 covers 16 residues. The V and J ends lost 0 bases and 0 bases respectively, with 8 bases between them. CDR3 bases: TGTGCCACCAGCAGAGACCGGACAGCAACTAATGAAAAACTGTTTTTT. It encodes CATSRDRTATNEKLFF.

Remarks on this clone: The junction does not match germline at one end; this may be a read error. Here the CDR3 DNA reads TGTGCCAGCAGTCTATCAGGACAGGTCGAAAATTCACCCCTCCACTTT. It specifies CASSLSGQVENSPLHF. The chain recombines TRBV27 with TRBJ1-6, with 7 positions matching TRBD1. The CDR3 extends over 16 amino acids. From germline, CDR1 is MNHEY and CDR2 SMNVEV (reference sequence).

The V gene is TRBV7-3, the J gene TRBJ2-6, with D unresolved. From germline, CDR1 is SGHTA and CDR2 FQGTGA. This CDR3 contains 17 residues. The V gene lost 1 base and the J gene lost 4 bases, with 14 bases spanning the gap. The CDR3 here is CASSLSPYGSGANVLTF. CDR3 sequence (DNA): TGTGCCAGCAGCTTAAGCCCCTACGGGTCAGGGGCCAACGTCCTGACTTTC.

The chain has TRBV12-3 or TRBV12-4 and TRBJ2-7; no clear D. V lost 6 bases and J 6 bases, leaving 9 bases between the germline ends. The CDR3 consists of 11 residues. In DNA, the CDR3 is TGTGCCAGCAGCCCTCGGGTCGAGCAGTACTTC. It codes for CASSPRVEQYF.